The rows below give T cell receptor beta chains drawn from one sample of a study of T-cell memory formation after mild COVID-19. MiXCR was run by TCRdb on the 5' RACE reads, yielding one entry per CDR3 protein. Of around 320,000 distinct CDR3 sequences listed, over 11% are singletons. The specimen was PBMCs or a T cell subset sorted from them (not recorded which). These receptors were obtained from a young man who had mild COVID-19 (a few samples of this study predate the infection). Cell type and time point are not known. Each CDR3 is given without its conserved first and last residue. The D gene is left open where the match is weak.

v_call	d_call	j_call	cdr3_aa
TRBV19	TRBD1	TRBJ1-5	ASSEQGVFQPQH
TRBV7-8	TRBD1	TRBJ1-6	ASSGRTGPNSPLH
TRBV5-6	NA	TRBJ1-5	ASSLSRRSRGNQPQH
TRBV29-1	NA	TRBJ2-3	SGGLAAGLIPDTQY
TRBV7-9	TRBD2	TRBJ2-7	ASSSPGGAGEQY
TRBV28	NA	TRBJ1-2	ATSRGANYGYT
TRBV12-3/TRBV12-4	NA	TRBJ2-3	ASSFLGSDTQY
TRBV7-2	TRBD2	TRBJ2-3	ASSRTSGGSRHTQY
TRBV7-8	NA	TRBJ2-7	ASSLVHEQY
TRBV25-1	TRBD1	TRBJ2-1	ASRSNRGWYNEQF
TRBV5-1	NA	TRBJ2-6	ASSWTPDHSGANVLT